This TCR beta chain stems from a study of cytomegalovirus exposure and HLA in healthy donors. The CDR3 spans 14 residues. With 5 bases clipped from V and 4 bases from J, the junction kept 5 bases outside the gene matches. Germline CDR1 and CDR2: SGHNT and YENEEA. General study results and limits: Clonal expansion was found to be greater in HLA-associated TCR beta chains than in equally common others in a later analysis.

PCR amplification relied on 60 Vbeta primers (plus 13 Jbeta primers). Repertoires were generated with immunoSEQ multiplex PCR, while TCRdb's copy carries only in-frame clones and drops some. The sample consists of tens of thousands of clones, 79% of them appearing once. Points on this clone: Antigen unknown.

The clonotype was recovered from a man between 25 and 39 years old in good health and CMV-seronegative. The chain combines TRBV11-3 with TRBJ2-1; 7 bases fit TRBD1. Sequencing was done on a sample of PBMCs. CDR3 DNA sequence: TGTGCCAGCAGCGTACAGGGGTCTTACAATGAGCAGTTCTTC. Translating gives CASSVQGSYNEQFF.